The following is a TCR beta chain sequence with its context. An end of the junction differs from the germline gene, which may be a read error. Germline CDR1 is KGHSH and CDR2 is LQKENI. The CDR3 is made up of 15 amino acids. TCRdb used MiXCR to reprocess the RACE reads, holding one entry per CDR3 protein. Seen here are 80,000 to 95,000 distinct CDR3 sequences, about 11% observed once, and the top ten hold around 2.2%. The data belong to a study of human T cells and chemical hapten exposure. Time point meaning: patch test 2, 6 weeks after DPC sensitization. Treatment described: therapeutic diphenylcyclopropenone sensitization with weekly scalp DPC. Alopecia patients deemed DPC-suitable, aged 18 to 70, excluding pregnancy.

This TCR came from a man in his forties or fifties with alopecia areata. Some clones in this sample may be carry-over from other donors' samples. The input for sequencing was whole blood, taken in connection with sensitization to the hapten diphenylcyclopropenone (DPC). The rearrangement links TRBV18 to TRBJ2-4, with TRBD2 as a possible D gene (6 bases). DNA of the CDR3: TGTGCCAGCCCACCAGGTTCGGGAGCCGTGAACATTCAGTACTTC. It is translated as CASPPGSGAVNIQYF.